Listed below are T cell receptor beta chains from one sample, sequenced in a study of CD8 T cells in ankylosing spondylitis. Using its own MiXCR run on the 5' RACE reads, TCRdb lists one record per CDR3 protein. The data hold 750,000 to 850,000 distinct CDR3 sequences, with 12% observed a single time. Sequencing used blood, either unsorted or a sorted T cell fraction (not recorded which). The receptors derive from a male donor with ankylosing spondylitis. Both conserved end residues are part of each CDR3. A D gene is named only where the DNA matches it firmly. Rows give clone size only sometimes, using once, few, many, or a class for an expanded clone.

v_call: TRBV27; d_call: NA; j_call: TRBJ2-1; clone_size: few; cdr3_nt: TGTGCCAGCAGTTTATCGCGGGGCGGGACTTCCTACAATGAGCAGTTCTTC; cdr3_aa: CASSLSRGGTSYNEQFF
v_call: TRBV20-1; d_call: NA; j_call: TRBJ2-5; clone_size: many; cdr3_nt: TGCAGTGCTTTCGGACAGACCCAAGAGACCCAGTACTTC; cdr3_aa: CSAFGQTQETQYF
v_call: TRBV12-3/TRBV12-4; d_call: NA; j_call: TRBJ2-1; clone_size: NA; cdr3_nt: TGTGCCAGCAGTTTTGGGGTCGGAAGGGAGCAGTTCTTC; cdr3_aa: CASSFGVGREQFF
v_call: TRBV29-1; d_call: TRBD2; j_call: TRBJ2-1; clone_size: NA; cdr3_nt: TGCAGCGTTGGAGCGGGAGCTCCGGCTGAGCAGTTCTTC; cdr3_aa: CSVGAGAPAEQFF
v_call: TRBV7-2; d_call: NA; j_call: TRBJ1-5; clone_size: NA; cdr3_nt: TGTGCCAGCAGCTTAGAACGGGGTCGACAGCCCCAGCATTTT; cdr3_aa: CASSLERGRQPQHF
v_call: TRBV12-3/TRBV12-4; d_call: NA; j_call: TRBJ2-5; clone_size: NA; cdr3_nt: TGTGCCAGCAGTTTTTGGAGCCTAGAGACCCAGTACTTC; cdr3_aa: CASSFWSLETQYF
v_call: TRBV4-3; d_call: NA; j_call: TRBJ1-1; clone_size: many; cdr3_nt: TGCGCCAGCAGCCAAGAGTGGTTAGGGGAAGCTGAAGCTTTCTTT; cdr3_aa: CASSQEWLGEAEAFF
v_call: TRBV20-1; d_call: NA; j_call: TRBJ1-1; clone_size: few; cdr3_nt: TGCAGTGCTAGAGCAGCCGGTAAGAACACTGAAGCTTTCTTT; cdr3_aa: CSARAAGKNTEAFF
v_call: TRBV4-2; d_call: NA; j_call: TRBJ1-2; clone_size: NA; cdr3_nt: TGTGCCAGCAGCCCCCCTAGCATGGGGGGAAACTATGGCTACACCTTC; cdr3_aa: CASSPPSMGGNYGYTF
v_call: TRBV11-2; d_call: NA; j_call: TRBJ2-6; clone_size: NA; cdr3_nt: TGTGCCAGCAGCTTAAAATCCACAGGGTTTACACACTCTGGGGCCAACGTCCTGACTTTC; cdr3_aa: CASSLKSTGFTHSGANVLTF
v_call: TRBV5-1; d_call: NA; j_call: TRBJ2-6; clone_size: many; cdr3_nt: TGCGCCAGCAGCTCGACACTATCTGGGGCCAACGTCCTGACTTTC; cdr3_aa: CASSSTLSGANVLTF
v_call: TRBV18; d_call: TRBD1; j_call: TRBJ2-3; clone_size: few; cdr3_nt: TGTGCCAGCTCACCAAGGGGGCCGAACACAGATACGCAGTATTTT; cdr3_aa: CASSPRGPNTDTQYF
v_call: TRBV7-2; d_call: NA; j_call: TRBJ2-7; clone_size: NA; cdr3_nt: TGTGCCAGCAGCTTAGACTACTCCATCTCCTACGAGCAGTACTTC; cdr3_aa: CASSLDYSISYEQYF
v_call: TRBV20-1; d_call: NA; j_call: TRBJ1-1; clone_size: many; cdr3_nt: TGCAGTGTGGGTAGAAGACAGAACACTGAAGCTTTCTTT; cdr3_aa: CSVGRRQNTEAFF
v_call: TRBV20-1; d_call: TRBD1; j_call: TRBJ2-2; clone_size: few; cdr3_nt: TGCAGTGCCGGGGACAGGAGAACCGGGGAGCTGTTTTTT; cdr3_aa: CSAGDRRTGELFF
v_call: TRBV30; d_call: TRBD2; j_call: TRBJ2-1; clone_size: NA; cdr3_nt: TGTGCCTGGAGTCGCGGGGGGGAGCCCTACAATGAGCAGTTCTTC; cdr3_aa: CAWSRGGEPYNEQFF
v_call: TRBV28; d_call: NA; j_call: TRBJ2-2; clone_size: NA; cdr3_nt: TGTGCCAGCAGTTTTCCGGGACCAGGGGGGTCCGGGGAGCTGTTTTTT; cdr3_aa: CASSFPGPGGSGELFF
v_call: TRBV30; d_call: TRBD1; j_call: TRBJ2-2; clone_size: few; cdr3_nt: TGTGCCTGCCGACAGGGGGTGAACACCGGGGAGCTGTTTTTT; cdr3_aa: CACRQGVNTGELFF
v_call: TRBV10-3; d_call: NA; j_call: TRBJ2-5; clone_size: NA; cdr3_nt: TGTGCCAGTGCACGACGGGAGGAGACCCAGTACTTC; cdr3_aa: CASARREETQYF
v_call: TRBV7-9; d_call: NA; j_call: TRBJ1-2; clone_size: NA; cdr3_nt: TGTGCCAGCAGCCAGAGCTTCTATGGCTACACCTTC; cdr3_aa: CASSQSFYGYTF
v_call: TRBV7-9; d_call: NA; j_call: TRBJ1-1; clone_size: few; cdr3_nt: TGTGCCAGCAGCCAACCCTGGTCCTCGAACACTGAAGCTTTCTTT; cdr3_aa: CASSQPWSSNTEAFF
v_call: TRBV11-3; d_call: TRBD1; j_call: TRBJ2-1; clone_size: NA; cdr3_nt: TGTGCCAGCAGCGCCGGACAGGGGGTAGACAATGAGCAGTTCTTC; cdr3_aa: CASSAGQGVDNEQFF
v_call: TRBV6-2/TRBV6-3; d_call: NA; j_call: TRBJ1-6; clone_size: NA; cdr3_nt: TGTGCCAGCACCCAACGGCTTTCACCCCTCCACTTT; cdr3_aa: CASTQRLSPLHF
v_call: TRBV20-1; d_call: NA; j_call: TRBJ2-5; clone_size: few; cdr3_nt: TGCAGTGCTATGGGACAAAAAATCCAAGAGACCCAGTACTTC; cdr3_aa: CSAMGQKIQETQYF
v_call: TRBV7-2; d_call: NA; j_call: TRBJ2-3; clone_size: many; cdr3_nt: TGTGCCAGCAGCCCTGGACGTACGCAGTATTTT; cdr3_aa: CASSPGRTQYF
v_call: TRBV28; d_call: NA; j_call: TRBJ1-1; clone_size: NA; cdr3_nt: TGTGCCAGCAGACGGGGGACAGCTTTCTTT; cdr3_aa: CASRRGTAFF
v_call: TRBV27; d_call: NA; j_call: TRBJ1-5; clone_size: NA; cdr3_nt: TGTGCCAGCAGTTTATTTTCGGGTCTAGGGACCCAGCATTTT; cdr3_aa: CASSLFSGLGTQHF
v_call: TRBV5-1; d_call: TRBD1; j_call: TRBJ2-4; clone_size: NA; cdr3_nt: TGCGCCAGCAGCTTGGGGGGGACAGGAGGTGACATTCAGTACTTC; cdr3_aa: CASSLGGTGGDIQYF
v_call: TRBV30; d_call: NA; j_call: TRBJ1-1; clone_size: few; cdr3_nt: TGTGCCTGGAGTTGGGGGGCTGAAGCTTTCTTT; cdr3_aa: CAWSWGAEAFF
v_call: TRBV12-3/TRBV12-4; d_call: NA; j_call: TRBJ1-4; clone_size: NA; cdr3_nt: TGTGCCAGCAGTTTAGCGGTGGGGAAACTGTTTTTT; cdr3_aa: CASSLAVGKLFF
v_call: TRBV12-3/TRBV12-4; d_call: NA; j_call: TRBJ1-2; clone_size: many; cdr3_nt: TGTGCCAGCAGTTCGGGACAAGCTAACTATGGCTACACCTTC; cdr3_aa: CASSSGQANYGYTF
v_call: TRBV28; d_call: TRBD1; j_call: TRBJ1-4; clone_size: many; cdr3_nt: TGTGCCAGCAGTTTCATTGGGACAGCGAGTAATGAAAAACTGTTTTTT; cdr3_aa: CASSFIGTASNEKLFF
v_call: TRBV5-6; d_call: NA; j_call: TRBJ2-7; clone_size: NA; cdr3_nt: TGTGCCAGCAGCCCAAGGCGTACCGGCTACGAGCAGTACTTC; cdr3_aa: CASSPRRTGYEQYF
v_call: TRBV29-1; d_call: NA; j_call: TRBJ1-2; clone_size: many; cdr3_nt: TGCAGCGCCTACTCACGGTTTGTTAATGGCTACACCTTC; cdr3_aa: CSAYSRFVNGYTF
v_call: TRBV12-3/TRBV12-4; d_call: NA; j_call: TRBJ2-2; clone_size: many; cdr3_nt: TGTGCCAGCAGTTTAATTCCGCCCGGCGGGGAGCTGTTTTTT; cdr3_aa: CASSLIPPGGELFF
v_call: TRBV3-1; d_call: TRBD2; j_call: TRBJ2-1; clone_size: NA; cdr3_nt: TGTGCCAGCAGCCGGAGCGGGGGGGTGAATGAGCAGTTCTTC; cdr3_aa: CASSRSGGVNEQFF
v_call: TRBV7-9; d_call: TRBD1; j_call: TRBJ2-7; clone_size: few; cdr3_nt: TGTGCCAGCATCCTACAAACGGGACAGGGTAACGACGAGCAGTACTTC; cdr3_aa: CASILQTGQGNDEQYF
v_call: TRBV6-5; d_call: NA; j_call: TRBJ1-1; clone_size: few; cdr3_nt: TGTGCCAGCAGTTACACCAGGGATGGGGTGCGGGCTTTCTTT; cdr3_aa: CASSYTRDGVRAFF
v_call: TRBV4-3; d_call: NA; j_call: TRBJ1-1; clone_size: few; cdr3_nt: TGCGCCAGCAGCCGCCGCAGGGAGACTGAAGCTTTCTTT; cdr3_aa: CASSRRRETEAFF
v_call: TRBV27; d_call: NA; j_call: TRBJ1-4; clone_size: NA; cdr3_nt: TGTGCCAGCAGTGCCGGGCAGGGGCGGGATGAAAAACTGTTTTTT; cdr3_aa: CASSAGQGRDEKLFF
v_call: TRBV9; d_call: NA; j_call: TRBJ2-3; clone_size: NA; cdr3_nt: TGTGCCAGCAGCGTAGCTGAGGCCCTACTACAGGGTACGCAGTATTTT; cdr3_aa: CASSVAEALLQGTQYF
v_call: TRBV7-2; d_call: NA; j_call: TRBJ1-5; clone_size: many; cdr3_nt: TGTGCCAGCAGCTTAGTGGGGAGTGGTCAGCCCCAGCATTTT; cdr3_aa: CASSLVGSGQPQHF
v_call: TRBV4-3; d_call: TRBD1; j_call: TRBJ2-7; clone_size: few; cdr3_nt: TGCGCCAGCAGCCCGACTGGGCAGGGGGCGAGAAACGAGCAGTACTTC; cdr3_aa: CASSPTGQGARNEQYF
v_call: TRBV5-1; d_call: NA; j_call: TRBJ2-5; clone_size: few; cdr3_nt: TGCGCCAGCAGCTTGGGGGTTGTACTAGTAGAAGAGACCCAGTACTTC; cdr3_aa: CASSLGVVLVEETQYF
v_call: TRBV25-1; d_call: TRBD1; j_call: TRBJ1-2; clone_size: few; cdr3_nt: TGTGCCAGCAGTGAATCCGGGACAGGGGGCGCCTATGGCTACACCTTC; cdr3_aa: CASSESGTGGAYGYTF
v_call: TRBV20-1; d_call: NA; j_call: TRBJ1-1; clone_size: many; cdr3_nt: TGCAGTGCTAGGCAGCGATTGCGCTCGAACACTGAAGCTTTCTTT; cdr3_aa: CSARQRLRSNTEAFF
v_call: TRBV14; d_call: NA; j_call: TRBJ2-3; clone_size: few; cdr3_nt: TGTGCCAGCAGCCAAGATTCACAGCTCACAGATACGCAGTATTTT; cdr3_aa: CASSQDSQLTDTQYF
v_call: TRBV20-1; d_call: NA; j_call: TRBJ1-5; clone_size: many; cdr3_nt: TGCAGTGCTAGTTCGGACCCCAATCAGCCCCAGCATTTT; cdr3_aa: CSASSDPNQPQHF
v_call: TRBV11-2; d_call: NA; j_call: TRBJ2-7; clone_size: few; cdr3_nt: TGTGCCAGCGCCTCTGGGAGGCAGCAGTACTTC; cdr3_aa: CASASGRQQYF
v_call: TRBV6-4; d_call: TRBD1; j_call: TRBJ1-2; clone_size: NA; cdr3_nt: TGTGCCAGCAGTGTATCCGGGACAGGGGGTAATGGCTACACCTTC; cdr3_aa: CASSVSGTGGNGYTF
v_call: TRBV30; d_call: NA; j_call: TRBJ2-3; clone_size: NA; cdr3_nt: TGTGCCTGGAGTGTGGTTGGGTCGCAGTATTTT; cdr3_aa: CAWSVVGSQYF
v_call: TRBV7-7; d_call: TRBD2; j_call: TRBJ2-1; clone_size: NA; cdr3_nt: TGTGCTAGCATTTCGGGGGGGGATGAGCAGTTCTTC; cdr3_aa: CASISGGDEQFF
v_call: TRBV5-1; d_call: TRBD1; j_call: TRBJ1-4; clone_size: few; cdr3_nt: TGCGCCAGCAGCAGACAGGGTCGCGATGAAAAACTGTTTTTT; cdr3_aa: CASSRQGRDEKLFF
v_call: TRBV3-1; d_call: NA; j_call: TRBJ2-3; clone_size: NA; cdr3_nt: TGTGCCACCAGCACCCAGGTCCCTTGGACAGATACGCAGTATTTT; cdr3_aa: CATSTQVPWTDTQYF
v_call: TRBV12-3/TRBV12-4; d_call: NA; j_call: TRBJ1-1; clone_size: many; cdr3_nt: TGTGCCAGCAGGCTAAGAGGCGTGAACACTGAAGCTTTCTTT; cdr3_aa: CASRLRGVNTEAFF
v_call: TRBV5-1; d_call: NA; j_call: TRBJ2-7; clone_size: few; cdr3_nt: TGCGCCAGCAGCTCCACGGCCGTAATTGGGGTCGAGCAGTACTTC; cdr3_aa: CASSSTAVIGVEQYF
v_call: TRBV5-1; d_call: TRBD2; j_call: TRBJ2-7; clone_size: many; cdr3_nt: TGCGCCAGCAGCTTGCGCGGGAGTACCTACGAGCAGTACTTC; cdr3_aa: CASSLRGSTYEQYF
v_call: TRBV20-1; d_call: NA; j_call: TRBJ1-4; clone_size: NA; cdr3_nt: TGCAGTGCTGGCTCTCTCGGGAATGAAAAACTGTTTTTT; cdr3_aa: CSAGSLGNEKLFF
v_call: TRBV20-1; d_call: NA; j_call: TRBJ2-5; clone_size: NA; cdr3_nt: TGCAGTGCTAGTAGTTTGAGAAGGGCCCAAGAGACCCAGTACTTC; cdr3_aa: CSASSLRRAQETQYF
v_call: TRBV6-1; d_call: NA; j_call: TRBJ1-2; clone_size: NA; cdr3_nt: TGTGCCAGCAGGGCCTGGAGGGCGTACGGCTACACCTTC; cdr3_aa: CASRAWRAYGYTF